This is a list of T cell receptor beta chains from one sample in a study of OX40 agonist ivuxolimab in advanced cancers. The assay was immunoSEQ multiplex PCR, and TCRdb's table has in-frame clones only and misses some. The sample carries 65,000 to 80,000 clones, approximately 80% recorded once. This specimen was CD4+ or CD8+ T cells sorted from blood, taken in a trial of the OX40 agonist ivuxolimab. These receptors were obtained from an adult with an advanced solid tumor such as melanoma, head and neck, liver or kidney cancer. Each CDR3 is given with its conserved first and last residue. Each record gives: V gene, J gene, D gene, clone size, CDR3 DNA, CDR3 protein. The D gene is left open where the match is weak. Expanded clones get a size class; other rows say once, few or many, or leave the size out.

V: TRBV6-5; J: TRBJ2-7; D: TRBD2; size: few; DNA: TGTGCCAGCAGTTTAGCGGGGATGTCCTACGAGCAGTACTTC; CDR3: CASSLAGMSYEQYF
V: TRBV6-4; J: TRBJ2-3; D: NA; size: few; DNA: TGTGCCAGCAGTGACGGGGACTTAAGCACAGATACGCAGTATTTT; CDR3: CASSDGDLSTDTQYF
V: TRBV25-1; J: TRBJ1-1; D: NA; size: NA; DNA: TGTGCCAGCAGTCGTGGGGGGGGACTGAACACTGAAGCTTTCTTT; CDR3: CASSRGGGLNTEAFF
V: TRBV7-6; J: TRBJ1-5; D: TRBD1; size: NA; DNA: TGTGCCAGCAGTCGACAGGGGGATCAGCCCCAGCATTTT; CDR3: CASSRQGDQPQHF
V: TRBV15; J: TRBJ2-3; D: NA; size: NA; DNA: TGTGCCACCAGCAGAGGACGGGAGAACACAGATACGCAGTATTTT; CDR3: CATSRGRENTDTQYF
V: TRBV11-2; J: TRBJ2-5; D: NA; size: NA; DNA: TGTGCCAGCAGCTTAGTTGGGGGCTACGAGACCCAGTACTTC; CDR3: CASSLVGGYETQYF
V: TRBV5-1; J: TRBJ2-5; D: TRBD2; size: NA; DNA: TGCGCCAGCAGCGGAAGACTAGCGGGAACTAAAGAGACCCAGTACTTC; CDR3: CASSGRLAGTKETQYF
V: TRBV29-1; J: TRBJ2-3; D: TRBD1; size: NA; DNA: TGCAGCGGGACAGGGGGCAGTGGCACAGATACGCAGTATTTT; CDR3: CSGTGGSGTDTQYF
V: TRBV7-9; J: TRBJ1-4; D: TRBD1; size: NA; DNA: TGTGCCAGCAGCCCCGGACAGGAAGGTAAACTGTTTTTT; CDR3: CASSPGQEGKLFF
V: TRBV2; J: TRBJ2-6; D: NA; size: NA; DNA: TGTGCCAGCAGTCAGAGGACATTCGGCTCTGGGGCCAACGTCCTGACTTTC; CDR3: CASSQRTFGSGANVLTF
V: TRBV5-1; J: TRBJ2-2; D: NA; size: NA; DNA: TGCGCCAGCAGCCCGGATGGAGGGTCCGGGGAGCTGTTTTTT; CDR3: CASSPDGGSGELFF
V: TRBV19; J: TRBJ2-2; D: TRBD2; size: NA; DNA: TGTGCCACCGAACCGGGACTAGCGGGGGGGAACACCGGGGAGCTGTTTTTT; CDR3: CATEPGLAGGNTGELFF
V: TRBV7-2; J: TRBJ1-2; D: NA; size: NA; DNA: TGTGCCAGCAGCTTACCCGGGGTGCGTTATGGCTACACCTTC; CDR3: CASSLPGVRYGYTF
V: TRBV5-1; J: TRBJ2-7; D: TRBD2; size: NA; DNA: TGCGCCAGCAGCCCTACTAGCGGAAGCTCCTACGAGCAGTACTTC; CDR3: CASSPTSGSSYEQYF
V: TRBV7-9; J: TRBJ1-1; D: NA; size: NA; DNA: TGTGCCAGCAGCTTAACCACTGAAGCTTTCTTT; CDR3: CASSLTTEAFF
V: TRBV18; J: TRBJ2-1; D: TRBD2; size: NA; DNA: TGTGCCAGCTCACCACAGGTTGGGCAGGGACTATCCTACAATGAGCAGTTCTTC; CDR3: CASSPQVGQGLSYNEQFF
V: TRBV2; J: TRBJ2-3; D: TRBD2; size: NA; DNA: TGTGCCAGCAGTCTAGCGGGGGGTACAGATACGCAGTATTTT; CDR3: CASSLAGGTDTQYF
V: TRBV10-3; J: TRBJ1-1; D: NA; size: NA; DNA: TGTGCCATCAGAGGACAGCGGAACACTGAAGCTTTCTTT; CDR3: CAIRGQRNTEAFF
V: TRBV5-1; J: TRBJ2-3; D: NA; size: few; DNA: TGCGCCAGCAGCTTGGGCAGTATCACAGATACGCAGTATTTT; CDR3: CASSLGSITDTQYF
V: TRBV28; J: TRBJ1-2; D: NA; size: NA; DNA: TGTGCCAGCAGTGGGGGGCCGGGGGCAGGCGGTGGCTACACCTTC; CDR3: CASSGGPGAGGGYTF
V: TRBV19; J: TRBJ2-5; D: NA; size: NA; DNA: TGTGCCAGTAGTATCGGGGTCTGGGAGACCCAGTACTTC; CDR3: CASSIGVWETQYF
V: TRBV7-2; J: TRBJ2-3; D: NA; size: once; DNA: TGTGCCAGCAGACGAGGGGTTAGCACAGATACGCAGTATTTT; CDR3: CASRRGVSTDTQYF
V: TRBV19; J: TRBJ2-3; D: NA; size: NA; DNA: TGTGCCAGTAGTGACAGGTCTAGCACAGATACGCAGTATTTT; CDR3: CASSDRSSTDTQYF
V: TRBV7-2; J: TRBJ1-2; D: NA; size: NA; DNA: TGTGCCAGCAGCTTAGGGGTCTGGGGCGGTGGCTACACCTTC; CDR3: CASSLGVWGGGYTF
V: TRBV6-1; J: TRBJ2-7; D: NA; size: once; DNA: TGTGCCAGCAGTGACCCGGCTCCACGGGACGAGCAGTACTTC; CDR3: CASSDPAPRDEQYF
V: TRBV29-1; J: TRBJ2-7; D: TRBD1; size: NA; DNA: TGCAGCGTAGCCGGGACAGGGAACGAGCAGTACTTC; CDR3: CSVAGTGNEQYF
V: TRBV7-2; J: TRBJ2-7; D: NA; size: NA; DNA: TGTGCCAGCAGCCTCGGGACTGGCTACGAGCAGTACTTC; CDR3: CASSLGTGYEQYF
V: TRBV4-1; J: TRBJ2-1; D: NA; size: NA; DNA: TGCGCTAGCAGCCCCCAGGGAGGGGGCAATGAGCAGTTCTTC; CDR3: CASSPQGGGNEQFF
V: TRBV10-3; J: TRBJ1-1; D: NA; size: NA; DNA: TGTGCCATCAGAGGGGATTTGAACACTGAAGCTTTCTTT; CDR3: CAIRGDLNTEAFF
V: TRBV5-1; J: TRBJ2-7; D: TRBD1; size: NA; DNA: TGCGCCAGCAGCCCCAGACAGGGGAGCTCCTACGAGCAGTACTTC; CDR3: CASSPRQGSSYEQYF
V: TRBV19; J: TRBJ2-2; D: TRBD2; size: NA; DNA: TGTGCCGGGGGACTAGCGGGTAACACCGGGGAGCTGTTTTTT; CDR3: CAGGLAGNTGELFF
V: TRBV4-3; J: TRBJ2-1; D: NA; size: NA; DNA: TGCGCCAGCAGCCAAGATTGGCTTCTCGCGGAGCCGGGCGAGCAGTTCTTC; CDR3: CASSQDWLLAEPGEQFF
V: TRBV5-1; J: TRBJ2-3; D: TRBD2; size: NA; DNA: TGCGCCAGCAGCTCCGGGACTAGCGGGAGGACAGATACGCAGTATTTT; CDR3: CASSSGTSGRTDTQYF
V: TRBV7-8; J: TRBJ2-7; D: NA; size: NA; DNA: TGTGCCAGCAGCTTGGGCCAGGTGTACGAGCAGTACTTC; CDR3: CASSLGQVYEQYF
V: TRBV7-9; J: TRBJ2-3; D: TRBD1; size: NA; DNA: TGTGCCAGCAGGGATCCGGGACAGGCGTTAGATACGCAGTATTTT; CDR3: CASRDPGQALDTQYF
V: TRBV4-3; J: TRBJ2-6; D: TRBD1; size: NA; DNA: TGCGCCAGCAGCCAAGACTTCGAGGACAGGGTGAAAGTTACTGGGGCCAACGTCCTGACTTTC; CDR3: CASSQDFEDRVKVTGANVLTF
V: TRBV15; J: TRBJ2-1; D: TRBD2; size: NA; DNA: TGTGCCACCTCGGCTAGCGGGAAAAATGAGCAGTTCTTC; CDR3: CATSASGKNEQFF
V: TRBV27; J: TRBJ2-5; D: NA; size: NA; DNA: TGTGCCAGCGCGACAGGCTATTATCAAGAGACCCAGTACTTC; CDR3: CASATGYYQETQYF
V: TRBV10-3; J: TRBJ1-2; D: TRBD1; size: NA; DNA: TGTGCCATCAGCCCGGACAGGGGCTATGGGGACTATGGCTACACCTTC; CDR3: CAISPDRGYGDYGYTF
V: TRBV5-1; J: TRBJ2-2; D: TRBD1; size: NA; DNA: TGCGCCAGCAGCTTGGCTTTCGGACAGGGGGACACCGGGGAGCTGTTTTTT; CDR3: CASSLAFGQGDTGELFF
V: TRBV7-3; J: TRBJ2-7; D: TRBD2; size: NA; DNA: TGTGCCAGCAGCTTAAGGACTAGCGGATTGTACGAGCAGTACTTC; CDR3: CASSLRTSGLYEQYF
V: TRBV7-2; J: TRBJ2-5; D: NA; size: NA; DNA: TGTGCCAGCAGCCTCGGCCGGGAGACCCAGTACTTC; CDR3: CASSLGRETQYF
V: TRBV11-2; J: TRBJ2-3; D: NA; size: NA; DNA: TGTGCCAGCACCTTAAGGGGGTGGAGTACAGATACGCAGTATTTT; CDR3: CASTLRGWSTDTQYF
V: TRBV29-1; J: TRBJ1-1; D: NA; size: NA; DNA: TGCAGCGTTGCCGGCCGGTTGAACACTGAAGCTTTCTTT; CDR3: CSVAGRLNTEAFF
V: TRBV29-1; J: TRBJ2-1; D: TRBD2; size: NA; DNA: TGCAGCGTGGCACCGGCGGGGGGGCCTGAGCAGTTCTTC; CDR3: CSVAPAGGPEQFF
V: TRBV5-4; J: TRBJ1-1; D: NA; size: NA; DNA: TGTGCCAGCAGCTTAAGTCTGATGGGCACTGAAGCTTTCTTT; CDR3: CASSLSLMGTEAFF
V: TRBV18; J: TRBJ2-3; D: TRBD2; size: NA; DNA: TGTGCCAGCATCCGATGGGGGGGAGATAGCACAGATACGCAGTATTTT; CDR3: CASIRWGGDSTDTQYF
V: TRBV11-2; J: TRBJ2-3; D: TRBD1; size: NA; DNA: TGTGCCAGCAGGCCACCGGGACAGCACACAGATACGCAGTATTTT; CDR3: CASRPPGQHTDTQYF
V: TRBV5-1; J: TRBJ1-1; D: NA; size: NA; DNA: TGCGCCAGCAGGGGACAAACGAACACTGAAGCTTTCTTT; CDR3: CASRGQTNTEAFF
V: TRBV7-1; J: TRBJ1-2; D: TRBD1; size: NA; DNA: TGTGCCAGCAGAACGGGCGGGACAGGGATAAGCTACACCTTC; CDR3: CASRTGGTGISYTF
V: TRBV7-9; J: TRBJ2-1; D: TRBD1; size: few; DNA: TGTGCCAGCAGCTTCGGGCCGACAGGGGATGAGCAGTTCTTC; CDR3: CASSFGPTGDEQFF
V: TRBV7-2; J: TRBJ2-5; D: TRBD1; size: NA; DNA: TGTGCCAGCAGCGGATCTAGTGGGACAGGGTGGTCGGAGACCCAGTACTTC; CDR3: CASSGSSGTGWSETQYF
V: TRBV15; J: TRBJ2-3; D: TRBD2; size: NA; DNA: TGTGCCACCAGCAGAGACGCGGCGGGGGGCAGCACAGATACGCAGTATTTT; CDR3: CATSRDAAGGSTDTQYF
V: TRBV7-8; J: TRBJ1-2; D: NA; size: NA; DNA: TGTGCCAGCAGCCCCCGCACAGGGCTCTATGGCTACACCTTC; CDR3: CASSPRTGLYGYTF
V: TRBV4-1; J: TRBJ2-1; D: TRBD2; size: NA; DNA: TGCGCCAGCAGCCGCTCGGGACTAGCGGGGGCCTACAATGAGCAGTTCTTC; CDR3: CASSRSGLAGAYNEQFF